One sample yielded the 30 T cell receptor beta chains listed below, sequenced in a study of tumor and adjacent non-tumor tissue in lung cancer. TCRbeta libraries were built with three rounds of nested PCR, modified from ARM-PCR. TCRdb passed the multiplex PCR reads through MiXCR, listing each CDR3 protein once. The sample has about 200,000 distinct CDR3 sequences, about 76% seen once. The template was RNA from unsorted bulk tissue. Sequencing was performed on lung tumor tissue. The origin of the receptors is a man in his fifties or sixties with non-small cell lung cancer.

There are a few counts of this clonotype. The chain carries TRBV20-1 and TRBJ2-1; 10 bases are a match to TRBD2. Germline CDR1 DFQATT, CDR2 SNEGSKA (reference sequence). This CDR3 comprises 14 residues. V shed 4 bases and J 6 bases; nucleotides not matched to a gene: 6. This CDR3 reads CSATSGGPSNEQFF. CDR3 bases: TGCAGTGCTACTAGCGGGGGCCCTTCCAATGAGCAGTTCTTC.

The chain is built from TRBV6-1 and TRBJ2-5; 8 nucleotides match TRBD1. The V gene end was trimmed by 7 bases and the J gene end by 9 bases; junction bases not matched to a gene: 13. The CDR3 sequence is 14 residues long. The V gene's germline CDR1 is MNHNS and CDR2 SASEGT. In DNA, the CDR3 is TGTGCCAGCAACCTGGGGACAGGACTCACGGCCCAGTACTTC. Protein: CASNLGTGLTAQYF.

About this clonotype: An end of the junction differs from the germline gene, which may be a read error. The gene calls are TRBV5-1 and TRBJ2-3; D is possibly TRBD1 (5 bases). Germline CDR1 reads SGHRS; CDR2 reads YFSETQ. CDR3 length equals 16 residues. The CDR3 reads CTSSLGQGTTTDTQYF. CDR3 coding DNA: TGCACCAGCAGCCTAGGCCAGGGAACCACCACAGATACGCAGTATTTT. Using reference TRBV5-1 and TRBJ2-3 for the parts outside the CDR3, the full variable domain is KAGVTQTPRYLIKTRGQQVTLSCSPISGHRSVSWYQQTPGQGLQFLFEYFSETQRNKGNFPGRFSGRQFSNSRSEMNVSTLELGDSALYLCTSSLGQGTTTDTQYFGPGTRLTVL.

V is TRBV13 and J is TRBJ2-5, with D possibly TRBD1 on 6 matching bases. CDR3 length equals 13 residues. Trimming removed 5 bases from V and 5 bases from J, with 12 bases in between. The germline V gene has CDR1 PRHDT and CDR2 FYEKMQ (reference sequence). CDR3 region: CASSVQGHETQYF. In DNA form, the CDR3 reads TGTGCCAGCAGCGTACAGGGTCATGAGACCCAGTACTTC.

In the case of this clonotype: This may be a read error: a much more frequent sequence differs by one nucleotide. This chain uses TRBV13 with TRBJ2-7; tentatively, D is TRBD2 (6 bases). The length of the CDR3 is 13 residues. Germline CDR1 is PRHDT and CDR2 is FYEKMQ (reference sequence). In DNA, the CDR3 is TGTGCCAGCAACCGAGGGAGGCGCCGGGAGCGGTACTTC. Its protein is CASNRGRRRERYF.

This clonotype was counted a few times. This may arise from a read error, as a much more abundant clone is one base away. The rearrangement joins TRBV20-1 to TRBJ2-3, with a tentative D call TRBD2 (7 bases). The CDR3 sequence is 15 residues long. From germline, CDR1 is DFQATT and CDR2 SNEGSKA (reference sequence). V lost 6 bases and J 4 bases, leaving 20 bases between the germline ends. The CDR3 DNA reads as TGCAGTGCCCGAGGGGGGAGGGGGTACTCAGATACGCAGTATTTT. This sequence encodes CSARGGRGYSDTQYF.

Comments on this clonotype: A much bigger clone sits one base away, suggesting this may be a read error. The chain has TRBV20-1 and TRBJ1-2; TRBD1 is a possible D gene (5 bases). The CDR3 contains 13 residues. The V and J ends lost 5 bases and 6 bases respectively, with 16 bases between them. The germline CDR1 and CDR2 sequences are DFQATT and SNEGSKA (reference sequence). The CDR3 sequence is CSARTWEADGYTF. DNA of the CDR3: TGCAGTGCTCGGACATGGGAGGCAGATGGCTACACCTTC.

The gene calls are TRBV7-9 and TRBJ2-1; 7 positions match TRBD1. Germline CDR1 reads SEHNR; CDR2 reads FQNEAQ (reference sequence). This CDR3 region has 15 residues. Germline trimming cut 4 bases from V and 4 bases from J; bases unmatched to any gene: 7. The CDR3 sequence is CASSSTGTVYNEQFF. The CDR3 DNA reads TGTGCCAGCAGCTCAACCGGGACAGTGTACAATGAGCAGTTCTTC.

Concerning this clonotype itself: One end of the junction varies from germline; a read error may be responsible. The chain joins TRBV11-2 to TRBJ2-7; D is ambiguous. This CDR3 comprises 15 residues. From germline, CDR1 is SGHAT and CDR2 FQNNGV. The CDR3 sequence is CASNQDRSPLYEQYF. Here the CDR3 DNA reads TGTGCCAGCAACCAAGATAGGTCCCCCCTCTACGAGCAATACTTC.

As regards this clonotype: The conserved final phenylalanine or tryptophan is absent from the CDR3, which likely points to a read error. The V call is TRBV7-9, the J call TRBJ1-2; 7 positions agree with TRBD1. This CDR3 spans 15 amino acids. Germline CDR1 SEHNR, CDR2 FQNEAQ (reference sequence). CDR3 DNA sequence: TGTGCTAGCAGCTTAGAGCAGGGGGTCGGCTATGGCTACACCTCC. It codes for CASSLEQGVGYGYTS.

In its sample, this clonotype was seen many times. The chain couples TRBV20-1 to TRBJ2-7, with 8 nucleotides matching TRBD1. The CDR3 has 13 residues. Germline CDR1 and CDR2: DFQATT and SNEGSKA (reference sequence). J lost 6 bases, V lost 7 bases, and 11 bases had no gene match. CDR3 loop: CSGKLQGAFEQYF. The DNA for the CDR3 is TGCAGTGGGAAACTTCAGGGGGCGTTCGAGCAGTACTTC.

Notes on this clonotype: One end of the junction varies from germline; a read error may be responsible. The V call is TRBV11-3, the J call TRBJ2-7; 8 bases are shared with TRBD2. CDR1 is SGHNT and CDR2 is YENEEA in the germline V gene. The CDR3 is 13 amino acids. CDR3 loop: CTSSFSTSARRYF. The CDR3, as DNA: TGTACCAGCAGCTTTTCGACTAGCGCCCGACGGTACTTC.

About this clonotype: One end of the junction does not line up with germline, which may come from a read error. This chain links TRBV20-1 with TRBJ2-5; D is perhaps TRBD1 (6 bases). The CDR3 runs 14 residues. Germline CDR1 is DFQATT and CDR2 is SNEGSKA (reference sequence). Here the CDR3 reads CSARAWGHQEIQYF. DNA of the CDR3: TGCAGTGCTAGAGCGTGGGGGCACCAAGAGATCCAGTACTTC.

V and J are TRBV20-1 and TRBJ2-3; unclear D gene. The CDR3 loop spans 12 amino acids. The germline V and J ends were trimmed by 3 bases and 2 bases, with 6 bases remaining between them. Looked up from germline, CDR1 is DFQATT and CDR2 is SNEGSKA (reference sequence). The CDR3 nucleotides are TGCAGTGCTAGCGGGTCCACAGATACGCAGTATTTT. Its translation: CSASGSTDTQYF.

About this clonotype: One end of the junction is discordant with germline, which a read error may explain. This chain joins TRBV11-1 and TRBJ2-1, with D possibly TRBD1 on 5 matching bases. Germline values: CDR1 SGHAT, CDR2 FQDESV (reference sequence). CDR3 size: 21 residues. This CDR3 reads CASSLAWGMRLSRSSYNGQFF. The CDR3 nucleotides are TGTGCCAGCAGCTTAGCTTGGGGCATGCGGCTTAGTCGAAGCTCCTACAATGGGCAGTTCTTC.

This clonotype was seen at least ten times. The chain recombines TRBV4-3 with TRBJ2-2; D possibly corresponds to TRBD2 (5 bases). V lost 0 bases to trimming and J lost 6 bases, with 11 bases between them. Germline CDR1 reads LGHNA; CDR2 reads YSLEER. The CDR3 runs to 15 residues. The CDR3 bases are TGCGCCAGCAGCCAAGATCGAGGGCCACCCGGGGAGCTGTTTTTT. This encodes CASSQDRGPPGELFF.

In DNA form, the CDR3 reads TGTGCCAGCAGCTTGCACCCCGACACCGGGGAGCTGTTTTTT. It encodes CASSLHPDTGELFF. V and J are TRBV5-5 and TRBJ2-2; D ambiguous. This CDR3 is 14 amino acids long. The V end was cut by 1 base, the J end by 3 bases, with 7 bases between. CDR1 is SGHKS, CDR2 YYEKEE, per germline (reference sequence).

Worth noting for this clonotype: The junction departs from germline at one end; a sequencing error may be responsible. This chain connects TRBV4-3 to TRBJ2-4; D is possibly TRBD2 (6 bases). The CDR3 has 17 amino acids. Germline V gene lookup returns CDR1 LGHNA and CDR2 YSLEER. CDR3 amino acids: CAISRNGGERGKNIQNF. The CDR3, as DNA: TGCGCCATCAGCCGCAATGGAGGGGAGAGGGGTAAAAACATTCAGAACTTC.

As regards this clonotype: Sequence at one end of the junction differs from germline and may be a read error. The CDR3 here is CASNQDRRAGDEEFF. The DNA of the CDR3 is TGTGCCAGCAACCAAGATCGACGGGCTGGGGATGAGGAGTTCTTC. The J gene is TRBJ2-1, the V gene TRBV4-2; D is unclear. CDR3 length: 15 residues. Per germline, CDR1 LGHNA and CDR2 YNFKEQ.

On this clonotype itself: A much larger clone is a single base away; this may be a read error. The chain links TRBV24-1 to TRBJ2-1; D may be TRBD1 or TRBD2 (5 bases each). The germline gives CDR1 KGHDR, CDR2 SFDVKD. The CDR3 length is 13 residues. Trimming pared 8 bases from V and 14 bases from J, leaving 21 bases between. The CDR3: CATKETWGRGEFF. CDR3 sequence (DNA): TGTGCCACCAAGGAGACGTGGGGGAGAGGGGAGTTCTTC.

Comment on this clonotype: Being one base from a much bigger clone, this may be a read error. The rearrangement joins TRBV5-6 to TRBJ1-5; maybe TRBD1 (5 bases). The CDR3 is made up of 15 amino acids. Germline CDR1 reads SGHDT; CDR2 reads YYEEEE. CDR3 sequence: CASSLSQGLIVTHHF. The CDR3 DNA sequence: TGTGCCAGCAGCTTGTCCCAGGGCCTCATCGTAACCCATCATTTT.

Note on this clonotype: Its ends do not fully match the called genes, so a read error is possible. The V and J genes are TRBV4-3 and TRBJ2-5; 12 positions match TRBD2. The CDR3 is 18 residues long. Germline CDR1 is LGHNA and CDR2 is YSLEER. CDR3: CGSSQNPPGTSGQETQYF. CDR3 DNA sequence: TGCGGCAGCAGCCAAAACCCCCCGGGGACTAGCGGGCAAGAGACCCAGTACTTC.

About this clonotype: This may come from a read error, since a much larger clone is one base off. The rearrangement joins TRBV6-1 to TRBJ2-7; D tentatively reads TRBD1 or TRBD2 (5 bases each). Looked up from germline, CDR1 is MNHNS and CDR2 is SASEGT. This CDR3 is 14 amino acids long. CDR3: CVSRDPAWSYEQYF. In DNA, the CDR3 is TGTGTCAGCAGGGACCCCGCCTGGTCCTACGAGCAGTACTTC.

At least ten counts were recorded for this clonotype. The chain is built from TRBV12-3 or TRBV12-4 and TRBJ1-1; D is perhaps TRBD1 (6 bases). V lost 3 bases and J lost 0, with 8 bases in between. The CDR3 contains 14 residues. DNA of the CDR3: TGTGCCAGCAGTTTCCAGGGGATGAACACTGAAGCTTTCTTT. It specifies CASSFQGMNTEAFF.

About this clonotype: Sequence at one end of the junction differs from germline and may be a read error. The chain uses TRBV11-1 and TRBJ1-4; D ambiguous. Germline CDR1 reads SGHAT; CDR2 reads FQDESV (reference sequence). The CDR3 runs to 15 residues. The CDR3 nucleotides are TGTACCAGCAGCCCTCGCCGGGAGGCGTCCGAAAAACTGCTTTTT. Its protein product is CTSSPRREASEKLLF.

This clonotype appeared a few times. One end of the junction varies from germline; a read error may be responsible. The V gene is TRBV20-1, the J gene TRBJ1-1; 7 nucleotides line up with TRBD1. The length of the CDR3 is 17 residues. Germline CDR1 is DFQATT and CDR2 is SNEGSKA (reference sequence). The CDR3 DNA is TGTAGAGCTAGAGATCCGGCCAGGGGGGTCAGGGACACTGAAGCTTTCTTT. It yields the protein CRARDPARGVRDTEAFF.

This clonotype was observed at least ten times. The J gene is TRBJ1-1, the V gene TRBV20-1, with 8 bases matching TRBD1. The V gene's germline CDR1 is DFQATT and CDR2 SNEGSKA (reference sequence). V lost 4 bases to trimming and J lost 4 bases; unmatched junction nucleotides: 5. The CDR3 loop spans 13 amino acids. The CDR3: CSAKTDRGTEAFF. The CDR3 bases are TGCAGTGCTAAAACCGACAGGGGCACTGAAGCTTTCTTT.

With respect to this clonotype: A much larger clone is a single base away; this may be a read error. This chain uses TRBV20-1 with TRBJ1-5, with D unresolved. Germline CDR1 DFQATT, CDR2 SNEGSKA (reference sequence). This CDR3 spans 12 amino acids. As DNA, the CDR3 is TGCCGTGCTATTTCTGGGGATCAGCCCCAGCATTTT. Translated: CRAISGDQPQHF.

Of note for this clonotype: The junction does not match germline at one end; this may be a read error. The CDR3 coding sequence is TGTGCCAACAGCTTAGGCTCGGTCCCTCGGACTTTCTTT. Translation: CANSLGSVPRTFF. The chain links TRBV11-3 to TRBJ1-1; D is unresolved. The CDR3 has 13 amino acids. In germline, CDR1 is SGHNT, CDR2 YENEEA.

This chain joins TRBV12-5 and TRBJ2-5; 7 positions match TRBD1. The germline V gene encodes CDR1 LGHNT and CDR2 FRNRAP. CDR3 length: 13 amino acids. J gave up 4 bases and V 6 bases, and 5 bases lay outside the gene matches. This CDR3 is CASGTGNGETQYF. The CDR3 DNA reads TGTGCTAGTGGGACAGGGAACGGAGAGACCCAGTACTTC. Full variable domain (outside the CDR3, taken from reference TRBV12-5 and TRBJ2-5): DARVTQTPRHKVTEMGQEVTMRCQPILGHNTVFWYRQTMMQGLELLAYFRNRAPLDDSGMPKDRFSAEMPDATLATLKIQPSEPRDSAVYFCASGTGNGETQYFGPGTRLLVL.